The sequence of this T cell receptor beta chain was determined in a study of control samples from healthy donors and cancer patients. V shed 3 bases and J shed 6 bases, with 18 bases lying between them. Germline values: CDR1 KGHSH, CDR2 LQKENI. This CDR3 region has 15 residues. The method was immunoSEQ multiplex PCR; TCRdb's version includes in-frame clones alone and lacks a portion of them. The sample lists some 30,000 clones, 90% to 95% occurring once. This clone was counted only a few times. The receptor was isolated from a man aged 50 or older with lung cancer. The J gene is TRBJ2-7, the V gene TRBV18, with a possible D match to TRBD2 (6 bases). Sequencing was performed on PBMCs. The CDR3 bases are TGTGCCAGCTCACCGGCCGGAGGGGAGGCTTCCGAGCAGTACTTC. This encodes CASSPAGGEASEQYF. Complete variable domain (other parts from reference TRBV18 and TRBJ2-7): NAGVMQNPRHLVRRRGQEARLRCSPMKGHSHVYWYRQLPEEGLKFMVYLQKENIIDESGMPKERFSAEFPKEGPSILRIQQVVRGDSAAYFCASSPAGGEASEQYFGPGTRLTVT.